This T cell receptor (beta chain) was observed in a study of T-cell reconstitution after alpha-beta-depleted transplantation in children. Regarding the study as a whole: Some patients' high day-60 TCRbeta diversity was traced to surviving recipient T cells and thymic progenitors.

The library targeted TCRbeta and was prepared with unique molecular identifiers. Using its own MiXCR run on the PCR reads, TCRdb lists one record per CDR3 protein. Of some 600,000 distinct CDR3 sequences in the sample, under 15% were seen once. This clonotype has only a few counts. Its antigen remains unidentified. The sample was PBMCs, mostly from graft donor cells, taken 360 days after TCRalphabeta/CD19-depleted stem cell transplant. The clonotype was recovered from a male patient under 18 who had a stem cell transplant for acute myeloid leukemia, so the T cells may come from the graft donor.

CDR3 residues: CASRQQGGNQPQHF. CDR3 coding DNA: TGTGCCAGCAGGCAACAGGGAGGCAATCAGCCCCAGCATTTT. The chain joins TRBV12-3 or TRBV12-4 to TRBJ1-5, with D maybe TRBD1 (6 bases). The CDR3 covers 14 residues. V was shortened by 6 bases and J by 2 bases, with 11 bases between the two germline ends.